There are many counts of the clone carrying this TCR beta chain. This specimen comes from a study of T cells of healthy individuals. TCRdb processed the 5' RACE reads anew with MiXCR; each CDR3 protein has one entry. Of about 41,000 distinct CDR3 sequences in the sample, 4% to 5.5% were seen once. This TCR derives from a human donor in good health.

CDR3 loop: CSASGRAFNEQFF. The CDR3 DNA is TGCAGTGCGAGCGGGAGGGCCTTCAATGAGCAGTTCTTC. The genes are TRBV20-1 and TRBJ2-1; 10 bases map to TRBD2. The length of the CDR3 is 13 residues. CDR1 DFQATT and CDR2 SNEGSKA come from the germline V gene (reference sequence). J was trimmed by 6 bases and V by 6 bases; bases with no gene match: 5.